This TCR beta chain emerged from a study of cytotoxic CD8 clonotypes in ibrutinib-treated CLL. About the study: Specimens for response were gathered following a median 12 months of therapy, spanning 6 to 36.

As concerns this clone: Antigen specificity is unknown.

Per the germline V gene, CDR1 is SSHAT and CDR2 is FNYEAQ (reference sequence). This CDR3 has 15 amino acids. Trimming took off 1 base at V and 1 base at J, with 9 bases between the two ends. Clones were read by immunoSEQ multiplex PCR, and TCRdb kept only the in-frame ones, dropping some. The sample shows over 130,000 clones, 80% of them seen only once. Study results and caveats: Starting clonality was above that of age-matched healthy donors and tracked circulating CD8+ T-cell counts.

The chain combines TRBV7-7 with TRBJ2-3; TRBD2 is a possible D gene (5 bases). Sequences were derived from PBMCs, sampled after 36 months of ibrutinib treatment. This TCR came from a human donor with chronic lymphocytic leukemia. Written as DNA, the CDR3 is TGTGCCAGCAGCTTAGGGTTTAGCGGCACAGATACGCAGTATTTT. It specifies CASSLGFSGTDTQYF.